The 29 T cell receptor beta chains reported below all come from one sample, sequenced in a study of CD8 T cells in Susac syndrome. An amount of RNA that ranged from roughly 0.5 to 1 ug was reverse transcribed with random hexamers. A single record per CDR3 protein comes from TCRdb applying MiXCR to the immunoSEQ multiplex PCR reads. Here the sample spans hundreds of thousands of distinct CDR3 sequences, 85% to 95% being singletons. Sequencing used CD4+ T cells from PBMCs. The receptors originated from a human donor with multiple sclerosis.

This chain connects TRBV6-2 or TRBV6-3 to TRBJ2-1; 10 positions match TRBD2. Germline values: CDR1 MNHEY, CDR2 SVGEGT. CDR3 length: 18 amino acids. The V and J ends lost 3 bases and 9 bases, in that order; junction bases with no gene match: 17. CDR3 amino acids: CASSYVERLAGVAPEQFF. In nucleotides, the CDR3 is TGTGCCAGCAGTTATGTCGAGCGGCTAGCGGGGGTTGCCCCTGAGCAGTTCTTC.

The chain couples TRBV6-6 to TRBJ1-1; 7 nucleotides agree with TRBD1. V gave up 5 bases and J gave up 3 bases; unmatched junction bases: 6. Germline assignment: CDR1 MNHNY and CDR2 SVGAGI (reference sequence). CDR3 length equals 14 residues. The CDR3 DNA reads TGTGCCAGCAGTACCCCAGGGGGAGACACTGAAGCTTTCTTT. It encodes CASSTPGGDTEAFF.

The chain combines TRBV6-5 with TRBJ1-3, with a tentative D call TRBD1 (5 bases). The CDR3 totals 13 residues. Trimming left V 2 bases short and J 8 bases short, with 10 bases between. Germline loops: CDR1 MNHEY, CDR2 SVGAGI. The CDR3 region has the DNA TGTGCCAGCAGTTACGGAGGGACGGACACCATATATTTT. Residues: CASSYGGTDTIYF.

CDR3 amino acids: CASSLTPPYEQYV. The CDR3, as DNA: TGCGCCAGCAGCTTGACACCTCCCTACGAGCAGTACGTC. The chain is built from TRBV5-1 and TRBJ2-7; D is uncertain. V was clipped by 1 base and J by 2 bases, with 7 bases between them. Germline CDR1 reads SGHRS; CDR2 reads YFSETQ. The CDR3 has 13 residues.

This sequence joins TRBV20-1 and TRBJ2-7; TRBD1 agrees at 10 bases. The trim removed 3 bases at V and 4 bases at J, leaving 6 bases unmatched. The CDR3 has 14 residues. The V gene's germline CDR1 is DFQATT and CDR2 SNEGSKA (reference sequence). The CDR3 bases are TGCAGTGCTAGGAGGGGACAGGGGCATTACGAGCAGTACTTC. Its translation is CSARRGQGHYEQYF.

A note on this clonotype: At one boundary the junction diverges from the germline segment, which might be a read error. The chain combines TRBV7-2 with TRBJ1-1, with D hard to call. This CDR3 contains 11 residues. Per the germline V gene, CDR1 is SGHTA and CDR2 is FQGNSA. The CDR3 loop is CSSSFSTEAFF. The CDR3, as DNA: TGCTCCAGCAGCTTTTCGACTGAAGCTTTCTTT.

There are a few counts of this clonotype. The chain employs TRBV25-1 and TRBJ1-5; 9 nucleotides line up with TRBD1. Trimming at V came to 5 bases and at J to 7 bases, leaving 3 bases not matched to a gene. This CDR3 region has 13 residues. Germline V gene data show CDR1 as MGHDK and CDR2 as SYGVNS. In nucleotides, the CDR3 is TGTGCCAGCAGTCCGGGACAGGGACAGCCCCAGCATTTT. This gives the protein CASSPGQGQPQHF.

This rearrangement joins TRBV5-4 to TRBJ2-5; 8 positions agree with TRBD1. The germline gives CDR1 SGHNT, CDR2 YYREEE (reference sequence). The junction had 9 bases not matched to a gene; V was cut back by 4 bases and J by 4 bases. The CDR3 is 15 residues long. CDR3 coding DNA: TGTGCCAGCAGCCGCCAGGGGGCCGCGACAGAGACCCAGTACTTC. This sequence encodes CASSRQGAATETQYF.

The chain recombines TRBV7-8 with TRBJ2-7, with a tentative D call TRBD2 (6 bases). Germline lookup yields CDR1 SGHVS and CDR2 FQNEAQ. The CDR3 extends over 14 amino acids. The germline V and J ends were trimmed by 1 base and 3 bases, with 10 bases remaining between them. The CDR3 loop is CASSLGASVYEQYV. The CDR3 DNA reads TGTGCCAGCAGCTTAGGGGCTAGCGTCTACGAGCAGTACGTC.

The chain couples TRBV20-1 to TRBJ1-5; D is perhaps TRBD1 (6 bases). This CDR3 spans 15 amino acids. The germline V and J ends were trimmed by 0 bases and 4 bases, with 13 bases remaining between them. The germline gives CDR1 DFQATT, CDR2 SNEGSKA (reference sequence). The CDR3 region has the DNA TGCAGTGCTAGAGATTCAGGGGTCGGGAATCAGCCCCAGCATTTT. This gives the protein CSARDSGVGNQPQHF.

V and J are TRBV24-1 and TRBJ1-1, with 7 bases matching TRBD1. J gave up 4 bases and V 3 bases, and 4 bases lay outside the gene matches. The CDR3 is 14 residues long. Per the germline V gene, CDR1 is KGHDR and CDR2 is SFDVKD. The CDR3 loop is CATSDNRGSTEAFF. In DNA form, the CDR3 reads TGTGCCACCAGTGATAACAGGGGTTCCACTGAAGCTTTCTTT.

This clonotype was counted a single time. The chain links TRBV2 to TRBJ1-4; D gene unclear. Per germline, CDR1 SNHLY and CDR2 FYNNEI. Trimming pared 5 bases from V and 0 bases from J, leaving 10 bases between. CDR3 length: 15 amino acids. CDR3 loop: CASSWSETTNEKLFF. The CDR3 DNA reads as TGTGCCAGCAGTTGGAGCGAAACAACTAATGAAAAACTGTTTTTT.

The gene calls are TRBV21-1 and TRBJ1-2. TRBV21-1 has pseudogene status. The CDR3 totals 14 residues. The CDR3: CASTPQTPVYGYTF. The CDR3 DNA reads as TGTGCCAGCACTCCCCAGACTCCCGTCTATGGCTACACCTTC.

This chain uses TRBV30 with TRBJ2-6; the match to TRBD2 covers 7 bases. The trim removed 2 bases at V and 0 bases at J, leaving 4 bases unmatched. CDR1 GTSNPN and CDR2 SVGIG come from the germline V gene (reference sequence). This CDR3 region has 16 residues. This chain's CDR3 is CAWSPGLISGANVLTF. In nucleotides, the CDR3 is TGTGCCTGGAGTCCGGGACTAATCTCTGGGGCCAACGTCCTGACTTTC.

In DNA, the CDR3 is TGTGCCAGCAGCCCAGGGACTAGCGCTTCAAAGGAGCAGTTCTTC. It encodes CASSPGTSASKEQFF. V usage is TRBV9 and J usage is TRBJ2-1; 10 bases align to TRBD2. The V gene end was trimmed by 4 bases and the J gene end by 10 bases; junction bases not matched to a gene: 11. From germline, CDR1 is SGDLS and CDR2 YYNGEE. The CDR3 runs to 15 residues.

V usage is TRBV20-1 and J usage is TRBJ2-3; weak D call: TRBD2 (5 bases). Looked up from germline, CDR1 is DFQATT and CDR2 is SNEGSKA (reference sequence). The CDR3 covers 15 residues. V dropped 5 bases and J dropped 0 bases, with 15 bases sitting between them. The CDR3 bases are TGCAGTGCTGCCGCACTAGGCCCTAGCACAGATACGCAGTATTTT. The encoded protein is CSAAALGPSTDTQYF.

V is TRBV27 and J is TRBJ1-1; D possibly corresponds to TRBD1 (5 bases). Germline-derived CDR1 and CDR2 are MNHEY and SMNVEV (reference sequence). Between the trimmed V and J ends, which lost 4 bases and 1 base, there was a span of 13 bases. The length of the CDR3 is 15 residues. The CDR3 sequence is CASSSLPQGNTEAFF. The CDR3 nucleotides are TGTGCCAGCAGTTCCCTCCCGCAGGGGAACACTGAAGCTTTCTTT.

This chain links TRBV5-6 with TRBJ2-7; 12 positions agree with TRBD1. The V segment lost 5 bases and the J segment 3 bases; nucleotides outside the gene matches: 9. The CDR3 totals 16 residues. Germline CDR1 reads SGHDT; CDR2 reads YYEEEE. The CDR3 DNA reads TGTGCCAGCAGACGTCACGGGACAGGGGGCTTCTACGAGCAGTACGTC. Amino acids: CASRRHGTGGFYEQYV.

This chain connects TRBV6-1 to TRBJ1-4; 7 bases agree with TRBD1. The ends lost 2 bases at V and 7 bases at J; junction bases unmatched: 7. The germline gives CDR1 MNHNS, CDR2 SASEGT. The CDR3 length is 15 residues. The CDR3 sequence: CASSERDRAAEKLFF. Here the CDR3 DNA reads TGTGCCAGCAGTGAACGAGACAGGGCTGCTGAAAAACTGTTTTTT.

This chain links TRBV3-1 with TRBJ2-3, with 12 bases fitting TRBD2. The germline V gene encodes CDR1 LGHDT and CDR2 YNNKEL (reference sequence). J was trimmed by 5 bases and V by 6 bases; bases with no gene match: 12. The CDR3 totals 17 residues. CDR3 sequence (DNA): TGTGCCAGCAGTCGCAGGGCTAGCGGGGGGGCAGGAGATACGCAGTATTTT. Translation gives CASSRRASGGAGDTQYF.

This clonotype was detected only once. In DNA, the CDR3 is TGTGCCACCAGCGGTTGGGGCACAGATACGCAGTATTTT. This translates into CATSGWGTDTQYF. The V call is TRBV15, the J call TRBJ2-3; D is unclear. The CDR3 spans 13 residues. CDR1 LNHNV and CDR2 YYDKDF come from the germline V gene (reference sequence). V was pared by 5 bases and J by 1 base, with 7 bases between.

This sequence joins TRBV4-1 and TRBJ2-7, with D tentatively TRBD1 or TRBD2 (6 bases each). Per the germline V gene, CDR1 is MGHRA and CDR2 is YSYEKL. Trimming cost V 3 bases and J 0 bases, with 9 bases left between them. The CDR3 length is 14 residues. The CDR3 DNA sequence: TGCGCCAGCAGCCAGCGGGACATCTCCTACGAGCAGTACTTC. Encoded protein: CASSQRDISYEQYF.

This chain connects TRBV20-1 to TRBJ1-5; a weak D match, TRBD1 (6 bases). The germline V gene encodes CDR1 DFQATT and CDR2 SNEGSKA (reference sequence). This CDR3 comprises 15 residues. Trimming cost V 6 bases and J 4 bases, with 19 bases left between them. CDR3 in amino acids: CSATRGGQKNQPQHF. The CDR3 DNA sequence: TGCAGTGCCACTAGGGGTGGACAGAAGAATCAGCCCCAGCATTTT.

The J gene is TRBJ1-3, the V gene TRBV20-1; maybe TRBD1 (5 bases). Germline lookup yields CDR1 DFQATT and CDR2 SNEGSKA (reference sequence). The CDR3 runs to 14 residues. Trimming took 6 bases from V and 1 from J, leaving 13 bases between them. In DNA, the CDR3 is TGCAGTGCGCCTACAGGACAATCTGGAAACACCATATATTTT. Its protein is CSAPTGQSGNTIYF.

This chain joins TRBV28 and TRBJ1-5, with D perhaps TRBD1 (5 bases). Germline V gene data show CDR1 as MDHEN and CDR2 as SYDVKM. Trimming stripped 5 bases from V and 1 base from J, with 18 bases between. This CDR3 has 17 residues. The CDR3 bases are TGTGCCAGCAGTCCCTTTTGGGGGGGAGGGAGCAATCAGCCCCAGCATTTT. Residues: CASSPFWGGGSNQPQHF.

The chain carries TRBV2 and TRBJ1-1; D not certain. CDR3 length: 13 amino acids. Per germline, CDR1 SNHLY and CDR2 FYNNEI. The ends were cut back, 8 bases at V and 5 bases at J, with 15 bases in the middle. The CDR3 bases are TGTGCCAGCGTCTTAGGCAGGTTGACTGAAGCTTTCTTT. It translates to CASVLGRLTEAFF.

CDR3 sequence (DNA): TGTGCCAGTACAAAGGACAGCCAACCCTACAATGAGCAGTTCTTC. Protein product: CASTKDSQPYNEQFF. The chain recombines TRBV19 with TRBJ2-1, with a weak D call TRBD1 (6 bases). Trimming removed 7 bases from V and 2 bases from J, with 15 bases in between. This CDR3 contains 15 residues. The V gene's germline CDR1 is LNHDA and CDR2 SQIVND (reference sequence). The complete variable domain, with remaining parts taken from reference TRBV19 and TRBJ2-1, reads DGGITQSPKYLFRKEGQNVTLSCEQNLNHDAMYWYRQDPGQGLRLIYYSQIVNDFQKGDIAEGYSVSREKKESFPLTVTSAQKNPTAFYLCASTKDSQPYNEQFFGPGTRLTVL.

V usage is TRBV29-1 and J usage is TRBJ2-3, with 10 bases matching TRBD1. After removal of 6 bases from V and 6 bases from J, the junction contained 12 bases not matched to a gene. The CDR3 is made up of 15 amino acids. Germline CDR1 is SQVTM and CDR2 is ANQGSEA. The CDR3 DNA is TGCAGCGTAGAATGGGACAGGGGCAGTATGGATACGCAGTATTTT. Translating gives CSVEWDRGSMDTQYF.

The chain uses TRBV6-5 and TRBJ2-7, with D possibly TRBD2 on 5 matching bases. This CDR3 is 12 amino acids long. Between the trimmed V and J ends, which lost 6 bases and 6 bases, there was a span of 12 bases. Germline V gene sequence: CDR1 MNHEY, CDR2 SVGAGI. CDR3 coding DNA: TGTGCCAGCAGCCAAACTAGTGCCGAGCAGTACTTC. Protein: CASSQTSAEQYF.